This TCR beta chain comes out of a study of post-analysis software for immune sequencing data (dated by TCRdb to the mid-2010s). Turning to the overall study: Disease courses on record covered relapsing-remitting, secondary progressive and progressive-relapsing multiple sclerosis, though some patients had no subtype annotation. The multiple sclerosis patient repertoires were compared with more than 9 previously published healthy control repertoires from donors aged about 6 to 25 years. A subset of samples was prepared in parallel using single-end sample barcoding, then pooled and co-amplified after Illumina adapter ligation. Beyond this particular receptor, the publication reports: Direct clustering with F measure revealed strong co-clustering of samples prepared in the same batch, which led to a batch-effect correction. Significantly higher frequencies in patients than in controls were found for about five TRBV segments, including TRBV5-6, TRBV5-1 and TRBV20-1. The multiple sclerosis patient group was slightly younger than the control group. Multiple sclerosis patients had significantly lower normalized Chao1 diversity than controls, a result that suggests substantial peripheral T-cell clonal expansion.

To demonstrate the VDJtools post-analysis software, the study profiled TCR beta repertoires from the peripheral blood of 13 young patients with multiple sclerosis. The multiple sclerosis patients were children and adolescents ranging in age from roughly 6 to 15 years. Trimmed from V: 1 base; trimmed from J: 0 bases; junction bases lacking a gene match: 9. The CDR3 contains 19 residues, cysteine and phenylalanine counted. This entry keeps only the CDR3 DNA: 57 bases, framed from base 1. CDR1 is given as SGHRS and CDR2 as YFSETQ, both from the germline V gene. On this clonotype: Its antigen remains unidentified. No base quality values were provided; no much bigger clone lies one nucleotide off.

The library was produced with PCR. Reads for this sample came from an Illumina HiSeq 2500. Unique molecular identifiers were incorporated into TCR beta cDNA libraries to reduce PCR and sequencing biases. Some 500,000 cDNA molecules were obtained for every 1 to 10 million input T cells, so each molecule roughly corresponded to one T cell. Patient libraries were prepared and sequenced with the same protocol used for the earlier healthy control dataset. Within a given batch, samples were prepared together, multiplexed and sequenced on the same HiSeq lane. The authors' pipeline ran thus. MIGEC handled the raw barcoded reads, throwing out single-read molecular identifier groups before consensus assembly and CDR3 extraction. VDJtools was used for post-analysis of the clonotype tables, and diversity was normalized by down-sampling every dataset to the size of the smallest sample. To correct batch-related cross-sample contamination, repertoire overlap clustering matched CDR3 amino acid sequences but not nucleotide sequences. TCRdb handled the public reads itself, with Q25 trimming in fastp and clone calling in MiXCR, and kept productive beta chains. Rows matching on CDR3 protein sequence are summarized as one entry with the most common DNA and genes. The V and J calls and clone size come from TCRdb's table, not from the authors' own analysis. Within this sample are about 820,000 distinct CDR3 sequences, with 53% of them counted one time only. The ten top clones hold 4% to 5.5% of the sample.

Sequencing used blood. This chain joins TRBV5-1 to TRBJ2-7; 14 middle bases align to TRBD2. The TCR comes from a girl aged 5-17 years with multiple sclerosis. CDR3 reads: CASSLIGLAGGLSSYEQYF. In nucleotide form, the sequence is TGCGCCAGCAGCTTGATAGGACTAGCGGGAGGCCTGAGCTCCTACGAGCAGTACTTC.